Listed below are T cell receptor beta chains from one sample, sequenced in a study of Ad26.COV2.S vaccination and SARS-CoV-2 variants. Data came from immunoSEQ multiplex PCR; TCRdb stores just in-frame clones and leaves some out. The sample includes about 450,000 clones, 89% of them seen just once. This sample comprised peripheral blood, obtained in a trial of Ad26.COV2.S vaccine versus placebo. The origin of the receptors is a person between 18 and 60 years old who received the Ad26.COV2.S COVID-19 vaccine or a placebo. Both conserved end residues are part of each CDR3. A D gene is named only where the DNA matches it firmly. Clone size is given for some rows only: seen once, a few or many times, or a class if the clone is expanded.

NA	few	TRBJ2-2	TRBV2	CASSGSELFF	TGTGCCAGCAGTGGGTCCGAGCTGTTTTTT
NA	NA	TRBJ2-7	TRBV5-8	CASRQGGGNEQYF	TGTGCCAGCAGGCAAGGAGGGGGGAACGAGCAGTACTTC
NA	NA	TRBJ2-2	TRBV15	CATSRDLQSGELFF	TGTGCCACCAGCAGAGATCTCCAAAGCGGGGAGCTGTTTTTT
NA	NA	TRBJ1-1	TRBV9	CASSVEWGTEAFF	TGTGCCAGCAGCGTAGAGTGGGGCACTGAAGCTTTCTTT
NA	NA	TRBJ2-1	TRBV2	CASSESTGTNEQFF	TGTGCCAGCAGTGAAAGTACAGGTACTAATGAGCAGTTCTTC
NA	NA	TRBJ2-2	TRBV11-2	CASSHRNWGTNNTGELFF	TGTGCCAGCAGCCACCGAAATTGGGGGACAAATAACACCGGGGAGCTGTTTTTT
NA	NA	TRBJ2-2	TRBV28	CASSLGQWVINTGELFF	TGTGCCAGCAGTTTAGGGCAATGGGTAATCAACACCGGGGAGCTGTTTTTT
NA	NA	TRBJ2-7	TRBV7-9	CASSLLAQGTLEQYF	TGTGCCAGCAGCTTACTCGCCCAGGGCACCCTGGAGCAGTACTTC
NA	NA	TRBJ1-3	TRBV19	CASIAGNTIYF	TGTGCCAGTATCGCGGGAAACACCATATATTTT
NA	NA	TRBJ1-2	TRBV6-5	CASSRTPDSNYGYTF	TGTGCCAGCAGCCGAACCCCGGACAGTAACTATGGCTACACCTTC
NA	NA	TRBJ1-2	TRBV19	CASSREGGWGYTF	TGTGCCAGTAGCCGAGAGGGGGGTTGGGGCTACACCTTC
NA	NA	TRBJ2-7	TRBV6-2/TRBV6-3	CASSSFHRQSYEQYF	TGTGCCAGCAGTTCTTTCCACCGACAGAGCTACGAGCAGTACTTC
TRBD1	NA	TRBJ2-6	TRBV9	CASRGDRAGANVLTF	TGTGCCAGCAGAGGCGACAGGGCTGGGGCCAACGTCCTGACTTTC
NA	NA	TRBJ1-6	TRBV2	CASRGRVGNSPLHF	TGTGCCAGCAGAGGCAGGGTTGGGAATTCACCCCTCCACTTT
TRBD1	few	TRBJ1-2	TRBV7-9	CASSLGTGLDGYTF	TGTGCCAGCAGCTTAGGGACAGGTCTCGATGGCTACACCTTC
NA	NA	TRBJ2-3	TRBV30	CAWSVGIRRGRTDTQYF	TGTGCCTGGAGTGTAGGAATCCGGCGGGGCCGCACAGATACGCAGTATTTT
TRBD1	NA	TRBJ2-3	TRBV5-6	CASSFSQGATDTQYF	TGTGCCAGCAGCTTCTCACAGGGGGCGACAGATACGCAGTATTTT
TRBD1	NA	TRBJ1-4	TRBV28	CASSFLRQGFAPTNEKLFF	TGTGCCAGCAGTTTCCTAAGACAGGGGTTCGCTCCAACTAATGAAAAACTGTTTTTT
NA	NA	TRBJ2-7	TRBV2	CASSDVGGGRPYEQYF	TGTGCCAGCAGTGACGTTGGCGGGGGCAGACCCTACGAGCAGTACTTC
NA	NA	TRBJ2-2	TRBV4-3	CASSQAATLLGELFF	TGCGCCAGCAGCCAAGCAGCCACGCTACTCGGGGAGCTGTTTTTT
NA	NA	TRBJ1-6	TRBV3-1/TRBV3-2	CASSTGGNSPLHF	TGTGCCAGCAGCACGGGAGGAAATTCACCCCTCCACTTT
NA	NA	TRBJ2-1	TRBV9	CASSSQVIRGGEQFF	TGTGCCAGCAGTAGTCAAGTCATACGTGGTGGGGAGCAGTTCTTC
NA	NA	TRBJ2-3	TRBV5-4	CASSGVGIRATQYF	TGTGCCAGCAGCGGTGTAGGGATTCGGGCTACGCAGTATTTT
NA	NA	TRBJ1-1	TRBV6-1	CASSEVREGDGTEAFF	TGTGCCAGCAGTGAAGTTCGGGAGGGCGATGGCACTGAAGCTTTCTTT
TRBD1	NA	TRBJ1-2	TRBV5-7	CASSLGQGAMRYTF	TGTGCCAGCAGCTTGGGACAGGGGGCGATGAGGTACACCTTC
NA	NA	TRBJ2-4	TRBV6-1	CASSERRGLLAKNIQYF	TGTGCCAGCAGTGAAAGACGAGGCCTACTAGCCAAAAACATTCAGTACTTC
NA	NA	TRBJ1-1	TRBV10-3	CAITQGNTEAFF	TGTGCCATCACCCAGGGGAACACTGAAGCTTTCTTT
NA	NA	TRBJ1-1	TRBV7-3	CASSLTTDHTEAFF	TGTGCCAGCAGCTTAACGACGGACCACACTGAAGCTTTCTTT
NA	NA	TRBJ2-5	TRBV30	CAWSVGVPGETQYF	TGTGCCTGGAGTGTAGGGGTCCCCGGGGAGACCCAGTACTTC
NA	few	TRBJ2-7	TRBV7-8	CASSLGGRPLTYEQYF	TGTGCCAGCAGCTTAGGGGGTCGTCCCCTTACCTACGAGCAGTACTTC
NA	NA	TRBJ2-1	TRBV3-1/TRBV3-2	CASSQILGEQFF	TGTGCCAGCAGCCAGATACTCGGGGAGCAGTTCTTC
NA	NA	TRBJ2-1	TRBV5-1	CASSFEPGIYNEQFF	TGCGCCAGCAGCTTCGAACCAGGGATCTACAATGAGCAGTTCTTC
NA	once	TRBJ2-1	TRBV25-1	CASSVKGGRSYNEQFF	TGTGCCAGCAGTGTTAAAGGGGGACGCTCCTACAATGAGCAGTTCTTC
NA	NA	TRBJ2-5	TRBV14	CASSRIITGPQETQYF	TGTGCCAGCAGCCGCATCATAACCGGACCCCAAGAGACCCAGTACTTC
TRBD2	NA	TRBJ2-1	TRBV9	CASSVDGRLYNEQFF	TGTGCCAGCAGCGTAGACGGGAGGCTCTACAATGAGCAGTTCTTC
NA	once	TRBJ1-1	TRBV10-3	CAISEGWVTEAFF	TGTGCCATCAGTGAGGGTTGGGTCACTGAAGCTTTCTTT
NA	NA	TRBJ1-2	TRBV15	CATSWRAHYGYTF	TGTGCCACCAGCTGGAGGGCCCACTATGGCTACACCTTC